These 25 T cell receptor beta chains were sequenced from one sample in a study of blood T cell repertoires in COVID-19. Assay: immunoSEQ multiplex PCR; the TCRdb copy retains only in-frame clones and omits some. The table shows approximately 360,000 clones, with 88% occurring only once. Input material: PBMCs or T cells enriched from blood (not recorded which). The source is a woman aged 25 to 39 with acute COVID-19.

This chain uses TRBV5-4 with TRBJ1-1; TRBD1 agrees at 7 bases. CDR1 and CDR2 from the germline V gene are SGHNT and YYREEE (reference sequence). With V trimmed by 4 bases and J by 3 bases, 3 bases remained unmatched. The CDR3 covers 13 residues. The CDR3 region has the DNA TGTGCCAGCAGCGATGACAGGGACACTGAAGCTTTCTTT. It specifies CASSDDRDTEAFF.

This clone is a singleton in its sample. The chain combines TRBV7-9 with TRBJ1-1; D may be TRBD1 (5 bases). The CDR3 extends over 14 amino acids. V dropped 6 bases and J dropped 3 bases, with 14 bases sitting between them. The germline gives CDR1 SEHNR, CDR2 FQNEAQ (reference sequence). Here the CDR3 reads CASSGAVGYTEAFF. CDR3 DNA sequence: TGTGCCAGCAGTGGGGCCGTGGGGTACACTGAAGCTTTCTTT.

This chain uses TRBV6-1 with TRBJ1-5; 11 bases agree with TRBD1. The germline gives CDR1 MNHNS, CDR2 SASEGT. CDR3 length: 14 amino acids. J gave up 6 bases and V 3 bases, and 1 base lay outside the gene matches. Written as DNA, the CDR3 is TGTGCCAGCAGTGAGGGACAGGGGGTTCAGCCCCAGCATTTT. Encoded protein: CASSEGQGVQPQHF.

The CDR3 region has the DNA TGTGCCAGCAGCGACAAAAACACCGGGGAGCTGTTTTTT. This gives the protein CASSDKNTGELFF. The chain carries TRBV7-3 and TRBJ2-2; D call uncertain. Germline V gives CDR1 SGHTA, CDR2 FQGTGA. Trimming removed 5 bases at V and 2 bases at J, with 6 bases between. The CDR3 sequence is 13 residues long.

The rearrangement joins TRBV7-2 to TRBJ1-6; no firm D call. This CDR3 has 16 amino acids. Trimming removed 1 base from V and 9 bases from J, with 16 bases in between. Germline V CDR1 and CDR2: SGHTA, FQGNSA. In DNA, the CDR3 is TGTGCCAGCAGCTTAGGTGGGTCCCTTGAGGGTTCACCCCTCCACTTT. Amino acid sequence: CASSLGGSLEGSPLHF.

The chain uses TRBV7-8 and TRBJ2-7; TRBD2 is a possible D gene (7 bases). With 6 bases removed from V and 2 bases from J, the gap between germline ends came to 14 bases. The length of the CDR3 is 14 residues. CDR1 and CDR2 from the germline V gene are SGHVS and FQNEAQ. The CDR3 reads CASRFAGAPYEQYF. DNA for the CDR3: TGTGCCAGCAGATTCGCGGGGGCCCCCTACGAGCAGTACTTC. The entire variable domain, with the rest obtained from reference TRBV7-8 and TRBJ2-7, is as follows: GAGVSQSPRYKVAKRGQDVALRCDPISGHVSLFWYQQALGQGPEFLTYFQNEAQLDKSGLPSDRFFAERPEGSVSTLKIQRTQQEDSAVYLCASRFAGAPYEQYFGPGTRLTVT.

This rearrangement joins TRBV10-3 to TRBJ2-1; 9 bases agree with TRBD1. Germline CDR1 is ENHRY and CDR2 is SYGVKD. This CDR3 contains 14 residues. Trimming took 5 bases from V and 5 from J; bases not matched to a gene: 4. The CDR3 region is CAISYRQGDNEQFF. In nucleotides, the CDR3 is TGTGCCATCAGTTACCGACAGGGGGACAATGAGCAGTTCTTC.

The chain is built from TRBV5-6 and TRBJ2-1, with D possibly matching TRBD2 (6 bases). V was cut by 3 bases and J by 5 bases, with 12 bases left in between. This CDR3 spans 14 amino acids. The germline gives CDR1 SGHDT, CDR2 YYEEEE. The CDR3 bases are TGTGCCAGCAGCTCCGGGGGTTGGGACAATGAGCAGTTCTTC. It is translated as CASSSGGWDNEQFF. The variable domain in full, with the rest retrieved from reference TRBV5-6 and TRBJ2-1, is DAGVTQSPTHLIKTRGQQVTLRCSPKSGHDTVSWYQQALGQGPQFIFQYYEEEERQRGNFPDRFSGHQFPNYSSELNVNALLLGDSALYLCASSSGGWDNEQFFGPGTRLTVL.

The chain couples TRBV7-9 to TRBJ1-2; 7 bases fit TRBD1. The V and J ends lost 2 bases and 1 base, in that order; junction bases with no gene match: 7. The CDR3 runs 16 residues. Looked up from germline, CDR1 is SEHNR and CDR2 is FQNEAQ (reference sequence). CDR3 in DNA: TGTGCCAGCAGCTTAACTGGACAGGAGATTAACTATGGCTACACCTTC. This gives the protein CASSLTGQEINYGYTF. The whole variable domain, remainder taken from reference TRBV7-9 and TRBJ1-2, is DTGVSQNPRHKITKRGQNVTFRCDPISEHNRLYWYRQTLGQGPEFLTYFQNEAQLEKSRLLSDRFSAERPKGSFSTLEIQRTEQGDSAMYLCASSLTGQEINYGYTFGSGTRLTVV.

The rearrangement joins TRBV27 to TRBJ2-7; 11 bases align to TRBD1. V dropped 6 bases and J dropped 3; count of bases not matched to a gene: 4. Germline V gives CDR1 MNHEY, CDR2 SMNVEV (reference sequence). This CDR3 region has 14 residues. The CDR3 protein is CASSHGTGGYEQYF. The CDR3 nucleotides read TGTGCCAGCAGCCACGGGACAGGGGGCTACGAGCAGTACTTC.

This clone was observed a few times. The rearrangement joins TRBV5-4 to TRBJ2-7; D unresolved. This CDR3 region has 12 residues. V lost 0 bases to trimming and J lost 3 bases, with 4 bases between them. CDR1 and CDR2 (germline): SGHNT, YYREEE (reference sequence). CDR3 loop: CASSLVHYEQYF. CDR3 nucleotide sequence: TGTGCCAGCAGCTTGGTACACTACGAGCAGTACTTC.

This clone was recorded once. The chain has TRBV24-1 and TRBJ1-4, with 11 nucleotides matching TRBD1. The CDR3 runs 17 residues. After removal of 5 bases from V and 1 base from J, the junction contained 5 bases not matched to a gene. Per germline, CDR1 KGHDR and CDR2 SFDVKD. CDR3 sequence reads: CATSARTGGGTNEKLFF. CDR3 nucleotides: TGTGCCACCAGTGCAAGGACAGGGGGCGGAACTAATGAAAAACTGTTTTTT.

The chain joins TRBV27 to TRBJ2-7, with D possibly being TRBD1 (7 bases). V lost 6 bases and J lost 3, with 18 bases in between. In germline, CDR1 is MNHEY, CDR2 SMNVEV (reference sequence). There are 15 residues in the CDR3. CDR3 region: CASRLSRQGGYEQYF. The CDR3 nucleotides are TGTGCCAGCAGGCTGTCCCGACAGGGAGGCTACGAGCAGTACTTC.

The gene calls are TRBV7-3 and TRBJ2-2, with D maybe TRBD1 (6 bases). Trimming left V 1 base short and J 7 bases short, with 10 bases between. Germline V gene data show CDR1 as SGHTA and CDR2 as FQGTGA. CDR3 length: 14 amino acids. DNA of the CDR3: TGTGCCAGCAGCTTAAGTGGGGGCGGCGGGGAGCTGTTTTTT. Residues: CASSLSGGGGELFF.

The chain links TRBV10-3 to TRBJ2-7; D may be TRBD1 (6 bases). Germline CDR1 ENHRY, CDR2 SYGVKD. This CDR3 is built from 14 residues. Trimming left V 3 bases short and J 2 bases short, with 11 bases between. CDR3 region: CAISDRWGPYEQYF. The CDR3 DNA reads as TGTGCCATCAGTGATAGGTGGGGGCCCTACGAGCAGTACTTC.

The chain is built from TRBV21-1 and TRBJ1-5; the table's D call TRBD1 went unverified against the DNA. TRBV21-1 counts as a pseudogene. This CDR3 is 17 amino acids long. This CDR3 reads CASSKNLKDRAEQPQHF. For the CDR3, the DNA is TGTGCCAGCAGCAAAAACCTAAAGGACAGGGCAGAACAGCCCCAGCATTTT.

This clone was recorded once. The V and J genes are TRBV14 and TRBJ2-2; 7 bases are shared with TRBD1. Germline V gene data show CDR1 as SGHDN and CDR2 as FVKESK. The CDR3 consists of 14 residues. V dropped 5 bases and J dropped 3; count of bases not matched to a gene: 3. CDR3 nucleotides: TGTGCCAGCAGCTGGGACAGCTACACCGGGGAGCTGTTTTTT. As protein: CASSWDSYTGELFF.

The chain is built from TRBV4-2 and TRBJ1-1; 11 bases map to TRBD1. With 4 bases clipped from V and 11 bases from J, the junction kept 12 bases outside the gene matches. The CDR3 runs to 15 residues. CDR1 is LGHNA, CDR2 YNFKEQ, per germline. The CDR3 loop reads CASSPRGQGVYRAFF. The CDR3 DNA sequence: TGTGCCAGCAGCCCGCGGGGACAGGGGGTTTACCGGGCTTTCTTT.

This clone was found once. V gene TRBV7-9 combines with J gene TRBJ2-1, with 12 nucleotides matching TRBD2. V gave up 5 bases and J gave up 1 base; unmatched junction bases: 6. The CDR3 loop spans 17 amino acids. Germline CDR1 SEHNR, CDR2 FQNEAQ (reference sequence). CDR3 DNA sequence: TGTGCCAGCAGCCCATGGACTAGCGGGACATCCTACAATGAGCAGTTCTTC. This codes for CASSPWTSGTSYNEQFF.

CDR3 coding DNA: TGTGCCAGTAGCAGTTGGACAGAAAACATGAACACTGAAGCTTTCTTT. Encoded protein: CASSSWTENMNTEAFF. The rearrangement uses TRBV19 and TRBJ1-1, with a weak D call TRBD1 (6 bases). Germline CDR1 reads LNHDA; CDR2 reads SQIVND (reference sequence). The CDR3 runs 16 residues. V was trimmed by 6 bases and J by 0 bases, leaving 17 bases between them.

This chain uses TRBV7-8 with TRBJ2-7; the D gene is possibly TRBD1 (7 bases). V was cut by 3 bases and J by 2 bases, with 11 bases left in between. This CDR3 has 14 residues. The germline V gene encodes CDR1 SGHVS and CDR2 FQNEAQ. CDR3 bases: TGTGCCAGCAGCTTTTCAGGGGGGCCCTACGAGCAGTACTTC. Protein sequence: CASSFSGGPYEQYF.

The gene calls are TRBV6-5 and TRBJ1-1; D ambiguous. The CDR3 is made up of 14 amino acids. The V and J ends lost 1 base and 6 bases respectively, with 12 bases between them. Germline V gene sequence: CDR1 MNHEY, CDR2 SVGAGI. CDR3 protein: CASSYYTPAAEAFF. In DNA, the CDR3 is TGTGCCAGCAGTTACTATACACCCGCGGCTGAAGCTTTCTTT.

The V gene is TRBV11-3, the J gene TRBJ2-3; D uncertain. V lost 4 bases, J lost 0 bases, and 2 bases lay in between. CDR1 and CDR2 from the germline V gene are SGHNT and YENEEA. The CDR3 is 12 residues long. CDR3 in amino acids: CASSSSTDTQYF. Written as DNA, the CDR3 is TGTGCCAGCAGCTCGAGCACAGATACGCAGTATTTT.

For the CDR3, the DNA is TGTGCCAGCAGGGGGACAGGGGGAAACACCATATATTTT. It is translated as CASRGTGGNTIYF. The gene calls are TRBV6-5 and TRBJ1-3; 9 bases match TRBD1. The trim removed 6 bases at V and 4 bases at J, leaving 1 base unmatched. Germline values: CDR1 MNHEY, CDR2 SVGAGI. This CDR3 comprises 13 residues.

The chain employs TRBV5-4 and TRBJ1-2; D call uncertain. Trimming removed 0 bases from V and 5 bases from J, with 8 bases in between. This CDR3 comprises 13 residues. In germline, CDR1 is SGHNT, CDR2 YYREEE (reference sequence). Written as DNA, the CDR3 is TGTGCCAGCAGCTTGGTCCCGGAGTATGGCTACACCTTC. Its protein product is CASSLVPEYGYTF.